A single sample is the source of the 17 T cell receptor beta chains below, sequenced in a study of T-cell memory formation after mild COVID-19. TCRdb reprocessed the 5' RACE reads with MiXCR, giving one entry per CDR3 protein. This table holds some 120,000 distinct CDR3 sequences, around 15% found once. Sequencing was performed on PBMCs or a T cell subset sorted from them (not recorded which). The source is a man between 18 and 35 years old who had mild COVID-19 (a few samples of this study predate the infection). Cell type and time point are not known.

This clonotype was seen a handful of times. The V and J genes are TRBV7-3 and TRBJ2-1; D possibly corresponds to TRBD1 (6 bases). Germline V lookup: CDR1 SGHTA, CDR2 FQGTGA. CDR3 length: 17 amino acids. V lost 4 bases to trimming and J lost 0 bases, with 16 bases between them. The CDR3 loop is CASSSNGRDNSYNEQFF. The CDR3 DNA reads TGTGCCAGCAGCTCAAATGGCCGGGACAACTCCTACAATGAGCAGTTCTTC.

The rearrangement joins TRBV7-9 to TRBJ1-4; 10 bases align to TRBD1. CDR1 is SEHNR, CDR2 FQNEAQ, per germline (reference sequence). With V trimmed by 4 bases and J by 8 bases, 7 bases remained unmatched. This CDR3 is built from 15 residues. CDR3 sequence reads: CASSSPGQGIEKLFF. DNA for the CDR3: TGTGCCAGCAGCTCGCCGGGACAGGGGATCGAAAAACTGTTTTTT.

The chain links TRBV5-1 to TRBJ1-3; D perhaps matches TRBD1 (6 bases). V was cut by 0 bases and J by 4 bases, with 14 bases left in between. The CDR3 is 16 amino acids. The germline gives CDR1 SGHRS, CDR2 YFSETQ. The CDR3 DNA is TGCGCCAGCAGCTTGGGACAGGCCGCTGGGGGAAACACCATATATTTT. As protein: CASSLGQAAGGNTIYF.

This clonotype has ten or more counts. The chain recombines TRBV3-1 with TRBJ2-7; D is unresolved. The V gene's germline CDR1 is LGHDT and CDR2 YNNKEL (reference sequence). V lost 8 bases and J lost 4, with 6 bases in between. This CDR3 spans 10 amino acids. This CDR3 reads CASGSYEQYV. CDR3 bases: TGTGCCAGCGGATCGTACGAGCAGTACGTC.

The chain joins TRBV12-3 or TRBV12-4 to TRBJ2-3, with 7 nucleotides matching TRBD1. CDR3 length: 14 residues. V trimming: 5 bases; J trimming: 3 bases; junction bases outside the gene matches: 5. CDR3 in DNA: TGTGCCAGCAGTACCCGACAGGGTACAGATACGCAGTATTTT. Protein: CASSTRQGTDTQYF.

This clonotype was observed a handful of times. This chain links TRBV4-3 with TRBJ2-6; tentative D call: TRBD1 (5 bases). CDR1 is LGHNA, CDR2 YSLEER, per germline. The CDR3 runs to 15 residues. Trimming stripped 4 bases from V and 1 base from J, with 8 bases between. CDR3 bases: TGCGCCAGCAGCCGTCAGGGTTCTGGGGCCAACGTCCTGACTTTC. As protein: CASSRQGSGANVLTF.

This chain links TRBV7-9 with TRBJ2-2, with D uncertain. The CDR3 spans 14 residues. V lost 4 bases and J lost 1, with 7 bases in between. Germline CDR1 is SEHNR and CDR2 is FQNEAQ (reference sequence). CDR3 sequence (DNA): TGTGCCAGCAGCTCCTTGATGAACACCGGGGAGCTGTTTTTT. Protein sequence: CASSSLMNTGELFF.

This clonotype was counted between two and nine times. Here the CDR3 DNA reads TGTGCCAGCCACAGCTACCGATCTGGGGCCAACGTCCTGACTTTC. Translating it yields CASHSYRSGANVLTF. This chain links TRBV14 with TRBJ2-6; no clear D gene. The CDR3 runs to 15 residues. V lost 8 bases to trimming and J lost 1 base, with 12 bases between them. Per germline, CDR1 SGHDN and CDR2 FVKESK.

This clonotype was counted a few times. The rearrangement links TRBV5-1 to TRBJ2-3, with D uncertain. Between the trimmed V and J ends, which lost 0 bases and 0 bases, there was a span of 11 bases. CDR3 size: 16 residues. The germline V gene has CDR1 SGHRS and CDR2 YFSETQ. This CDR3 is CASSLEGDTSTDTQYF. The CDR3 DNA follows: TGCGCCAGCAGCTTGGAGGGCGATACTAGCACAGATACGCAGTATTTT.

Only a few counts were recorded for this clonotype. The chain couples TRBV9 to TRBJ1-6, with D perhaps matching TRBD1 (6 bases). Germline values: CDR1 SGDLS, CDR2 YYNGEE. This CDR3 has 16 residues. The V gene lost 3 bases and the J gene lost 2 bases, with 12 bases spanning the gap. CDR3 nucleotides: TGTGCCAGCAGCGAAACCGACAGGACCTATAATTCACCCCTCCACTTT. This encodes CASSETDRTYNSPLHF.

Ten or more counts support this clonotype. The V call is TRBV29-1, the J call TRBJ1-1; 8 nucleotides align to TRBD1. The CDR3 covers 14 residues. V was pared by 3 bases and J by 11 bases, with 14 bases of the junction left unmatched. From germline, CDR1 is SQVTM and CDR2 ANQGSEA. CDR3 DNA: TGCAGCGTTGAGCACGGGACAGGAAACATTTTGGCTTTCTTT. This gives the protein CSVEHGTGNILAFF.

The genes are TRBV3-1 and TRBJ2-7; the match to TRBD2 covers 7 bases. Trimming cost V 1 base and J 4 bases; bases outside gene matches: 7. Germline CDR1 LGHDT, CDR2 YNNKEL (reference sequence). This CDR3 has 15 amino acids. CDR3 sequence reads: CASSQAGEGRYEQYF. DNA of the CDR3: TGTGCCAGCAGCCAAGCCGGGGAGGGGAGGTACGAGCAGTACTTC.

This clonotype was seen just once. V and J are TRBV6-6 and TRBJ1-5; 9 bases are shared with TRBD1. J lost 4 bases, V lost 5 bases, and 3 bases had no gene match. There are 14 residues in the CDR3. CDR1 and CDR2 from the germline V gene are MNHNY and SVGAGI (reference sequence). CDR3 DNA sequence: TGTGCCAGCAGTGTACAGGGGGCTAATCAGCCCCAGCATTTT. Translation: CASSVQGANQPQHF.

This chain links TRBV10-3 with TRBJ1-1, with TRBD1 as a possible D gene (6 bases). V lost 6 bases to trimming and J lost 1 base, with 12 bases between them. This CDR3 region has 14 residues. Germline V gene sequence: CDR1 ENHRY, CDR2 SYGVKD. CDR3 sequence reads: CAISLKQGNTEAFF. CDR3 nucleotide sequence: TGTGCCATCAGCCTTAAACAGGGGAACACTGAAGCTTTCTTT.

This clonotype came up a few times. V is TRBV4-3 and J is TRBJ2-2, with D possibly matching TRBD2 (5 bases). The CDR3 spans 15 residues. Germline CDR1 LGHNA, CDR2 YSLEER. The V end lost 1 base, the J end lost 0 bases, and 6 bases lay between the germline ends. The CDR3 reads CASSQGESNTGELFF. CDR3 nucleotide sequence: TGCGCCAGCAGCCAAGGGGAGTCGAACACCGGGGAGCTGTTTTTT.

This clonotype was detected only a few times. The rearrangement uses TRBV29-1 and TRBJ2-1; tentative D call: TRBD2 (6 bases). Trimming removed 1 base at V and 5 bases at J, with 12 bases between. The CDR3 runs 14 residues. CDR1 and CDR2 (germline): SQVTM, ANQGSEA. The CDR3 sequence: CSVEVQLADNEQFF. The DNA of the CDR3 is TGCAGCGTTGAAGTTCAACTAGCAGACAATGAGCAGTTCTTC.

V and J are TRBV5-1 and TRBJ1-2; D ambiguous. The length of the CDR3 is 19 residues. Trimming stripped 3 bases from V and 4 bases from J, with 28 bases between. Germline assignment: CDR1 SGHRS and CDR2 YFSETQ. CDR3 in amino acids: CASSSNANSVMGELYGYTF. The CDR3 nucleotides read TGCGCCAGCAGCTCAAACGCTAATTCGGTCATGGGTGAGCTCTATGGCTACACCTTC.